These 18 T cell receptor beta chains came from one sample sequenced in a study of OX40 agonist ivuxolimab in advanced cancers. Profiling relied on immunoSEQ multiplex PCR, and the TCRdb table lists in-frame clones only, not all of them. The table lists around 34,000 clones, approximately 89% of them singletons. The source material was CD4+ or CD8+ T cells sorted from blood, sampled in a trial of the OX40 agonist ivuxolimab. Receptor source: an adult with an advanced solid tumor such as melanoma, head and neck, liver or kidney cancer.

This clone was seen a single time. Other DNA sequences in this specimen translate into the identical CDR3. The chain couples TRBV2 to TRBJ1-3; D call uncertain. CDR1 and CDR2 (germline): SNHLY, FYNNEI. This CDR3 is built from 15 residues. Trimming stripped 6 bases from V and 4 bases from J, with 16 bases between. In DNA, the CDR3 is TGTGCCAGCAGGCCCCGGGGAGGGAACGGAAACACCATATATTTT. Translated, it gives CASRPRGGNGNTIYF.

The CDR3 coding sequence is TGTGCCACCAGCGAAGACAGGACTAGCGGTCCTACCGGGGAGCTGTTTTTT. Amino acid sequence: CATSEDRTSGPTGELFF. This chain links TRBV15 with TRBJ2-2; 10 nucleotides match TRBD2. The germline V gene has CDR1 LNHNV and CDR2 YYDKDF (reference sequence). Trimming took 5 bases from V and 5 from J; bases not matched to a gene: 11. This CDR3 contains 17 residues.

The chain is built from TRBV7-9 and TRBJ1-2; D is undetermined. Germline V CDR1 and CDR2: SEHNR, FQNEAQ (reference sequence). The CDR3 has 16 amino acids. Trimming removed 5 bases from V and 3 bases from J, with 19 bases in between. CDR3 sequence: CASSDTRTGNDYGYTF. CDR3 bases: TGTGCCAGCAGCGACACGAGGACGGGTAATGACTATGGCTACACCTTC.

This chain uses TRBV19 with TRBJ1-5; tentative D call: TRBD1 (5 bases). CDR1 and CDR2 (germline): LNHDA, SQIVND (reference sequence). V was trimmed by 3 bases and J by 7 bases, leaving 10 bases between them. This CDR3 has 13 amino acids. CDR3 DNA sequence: TGTGCCAGTAGTATGGGACGGGGCCAGCCCCAGCATTTT. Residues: CASSMGRGQPQHF.

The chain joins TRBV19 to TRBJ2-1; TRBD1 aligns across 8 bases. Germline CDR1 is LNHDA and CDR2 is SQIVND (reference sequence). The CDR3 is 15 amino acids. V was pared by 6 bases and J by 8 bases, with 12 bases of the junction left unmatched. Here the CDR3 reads CASRSNPGQDDEQFF. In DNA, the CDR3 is TGTGCCAGTAGGTCAAATCCGGGACAGGACGATGAGCAGTTCTTC.

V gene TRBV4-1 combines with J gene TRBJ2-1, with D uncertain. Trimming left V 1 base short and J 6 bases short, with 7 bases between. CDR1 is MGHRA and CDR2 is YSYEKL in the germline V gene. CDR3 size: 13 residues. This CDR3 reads CASSQGSPNEQFF. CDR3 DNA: TGCGCCAGCAGCCAAGGGAGTCCCAATGAGCAGTTCTTC.

The CDR3 DNA is TGTGCCAGCAGCGACGGCGGGAGCCGCACAGATACGCAGTATTTT. This codes for CASSDGGSRTDTQYF. The chain recombines TRBV9 with TRBJ2-3, with 7 bases that match TRBD2. After removal of 3 bases from V and 1 base from J, the junction contained 5 bases not matched to a gene. Looked up from germline, CDR1 is SGDLS and CDR2 is YYNGEE. The CDR3 is 15 residues long.

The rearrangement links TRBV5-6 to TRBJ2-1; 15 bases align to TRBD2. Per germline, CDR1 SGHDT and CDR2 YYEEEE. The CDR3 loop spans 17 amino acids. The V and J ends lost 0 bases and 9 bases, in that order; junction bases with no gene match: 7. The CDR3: CASSLGTSGGATGEQFF. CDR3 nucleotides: TGTGCCAGCAGCTTGGGGACTAGCGGGGGGGCTACGGGTGAGCAGTTCTTC.

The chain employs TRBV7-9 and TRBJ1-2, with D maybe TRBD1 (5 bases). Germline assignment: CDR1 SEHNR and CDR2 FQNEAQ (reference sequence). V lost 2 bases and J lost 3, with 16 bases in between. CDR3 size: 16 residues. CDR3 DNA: TGTGCCAGCAGCTTAAGTGAAGGGGACCTTCACTATGGCTACACCTTC. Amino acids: CASSLSEGDLHYGYTF.

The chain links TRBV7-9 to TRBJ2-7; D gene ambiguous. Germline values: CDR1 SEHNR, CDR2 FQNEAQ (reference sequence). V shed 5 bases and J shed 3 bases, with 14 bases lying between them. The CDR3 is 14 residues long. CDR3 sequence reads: CASSPSGGDYEQYF. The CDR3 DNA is TGTGCCAGCAGCCCCAGTGGCGGTGACTACGAGCAGTACTTC.

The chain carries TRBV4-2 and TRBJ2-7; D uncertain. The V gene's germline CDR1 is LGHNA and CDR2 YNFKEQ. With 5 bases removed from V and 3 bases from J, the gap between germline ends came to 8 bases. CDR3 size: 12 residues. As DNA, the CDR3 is TGTGCCAGCAGCTTGTTGGACTACGAGCAGTACTTC. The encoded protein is CASSLLDYEQYF.

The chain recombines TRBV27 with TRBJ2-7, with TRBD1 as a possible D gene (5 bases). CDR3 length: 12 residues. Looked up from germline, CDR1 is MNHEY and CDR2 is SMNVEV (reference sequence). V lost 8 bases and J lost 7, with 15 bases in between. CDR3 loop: CASGFHPGEQYF. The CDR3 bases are TGTGCCAGCGGATTCCACCCAGGGGAGCAGTACTTC.

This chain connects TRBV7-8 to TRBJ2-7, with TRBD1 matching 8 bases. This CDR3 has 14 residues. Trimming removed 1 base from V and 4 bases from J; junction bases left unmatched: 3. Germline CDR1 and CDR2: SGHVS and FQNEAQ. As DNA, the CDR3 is TGTGCCAGCAGCTTAGAGAGGACAGGGTACGAGCAGTACTTC. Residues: CASSLERTGYEQYF.

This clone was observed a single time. This chain's CDR3 is CASSLLDHLYNEQFF. The CDR3 DNA is TGTGCCAGCAGCTTACTAGACCACCTCTACAATGAGCAGTTCTTC. The chain joins TRBV7-6 to TRBJ2-1; the D is unclear. This CDR3 is built from 15 residues. Germline lookup yields CDR1 SGHVS and CDR2 FNYEAQ. V lost 2 bases to trimming and J lost 3 bases, with 11 bases between them.

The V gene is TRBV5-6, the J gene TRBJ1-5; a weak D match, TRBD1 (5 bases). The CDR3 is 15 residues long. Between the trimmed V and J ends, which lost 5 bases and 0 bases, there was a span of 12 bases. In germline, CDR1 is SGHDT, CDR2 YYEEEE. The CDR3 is CASSSAGYSNQPQHF. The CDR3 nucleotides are TGTGCCAGCAGTAGTGCAGGGTATAGCAATCAGCCCCAGCATTTT. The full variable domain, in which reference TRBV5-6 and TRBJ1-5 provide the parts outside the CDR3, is DAGVTQSPTHLIKTRGQQVTLRCSPKSGHDTVSWYQQALGQGPQFIFQYYEEEERQRGNFPDRFSGHQFPNYSSELNVNALLLGDSALYLCASSSAGYSNQPQHFGDGTRLSIL.

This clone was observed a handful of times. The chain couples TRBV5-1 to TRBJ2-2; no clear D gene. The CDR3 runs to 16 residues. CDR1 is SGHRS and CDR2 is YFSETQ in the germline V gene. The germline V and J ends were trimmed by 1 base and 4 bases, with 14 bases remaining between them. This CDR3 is CASSLFVGISTGELFF. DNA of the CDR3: TGCGCCAGCAGCTTGTTTGTAGGGATTAGCACCGGGGAGCTGTTTTTT.

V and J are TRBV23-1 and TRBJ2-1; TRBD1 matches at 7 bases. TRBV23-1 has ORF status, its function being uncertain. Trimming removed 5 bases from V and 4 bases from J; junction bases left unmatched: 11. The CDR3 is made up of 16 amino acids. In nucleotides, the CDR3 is TGCGCCAGCAGTGAGAATTGGGACAGTTTATACAATGAGCAGTTCTTC. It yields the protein CASSENWDSLYNEQFF.

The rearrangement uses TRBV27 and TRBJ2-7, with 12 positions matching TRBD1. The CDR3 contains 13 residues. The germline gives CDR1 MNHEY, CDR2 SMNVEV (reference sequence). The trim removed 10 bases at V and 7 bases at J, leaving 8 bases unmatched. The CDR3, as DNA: TGTGCCATACGAGGGGACAGGGGGCGGGAGCAGTACTTC. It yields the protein CAIRGDRGREQYF.